This TCR beta chain was observed in a study of post-analysis software for immune sequencing data. Points on this clonotype: The target antigen is unknown.

Study-level findings and limits: In patients, about 5 TRBV segments were more frequent than in controls, with TRBV5-6, TRBV5-1 and TRBV20-1 among them.

Built from TCR beta cDNA, the libraries had unique molecular identifiers in them. Researchers reported 520,000 or so cDNA molecules coming from roughly 0.93 to 9.6 million T cells. Each CDR3 protein gets one entry after TCRdb re-called the PCR reads with MiXCR. The sample lists 350,000 to 450,000 distinct CDR3 sequences; 39% were seen once. This CDR3 comprises 16 residues. The V segment lost 3 bases and the J segment 5 bases; nucleotides outside the gene matches: 13. Germline V gene lookup returns CDR1 SGHTS and CDR2 YDEGEE. This chain joins TRBV5-8 and TRBJ2-5, with TRBD1 matching 7 bases. The sequence was collected from a girl aged 2-9 years with multiple sclerosis. Specimen: blood. CDR3 nucleotide sequence: TGTGCCAGCAGCTCTCGGACAGGTTACAACGGGGAGACCCAGTACTTC. Encoded protein: CASSSRTGYNGETQYF.